These T cell receptor beta chains were read from a single sample in a study of T cells in Graves' hyperthyroidism and ophthalmopathy. Each CDR3 protein gets one entry after TCRdb re-called the multiplex PCR reads with MiXCR. The table records 600,000 or so distinct CDR3 sequences, 15% to 20% of them present only once. Sequencing was performed on blood. The receptor source for this set is a woman aged 25 to 39 with Graves' hyperthyroidism. CDR3s include the opening cysteine and the closing phenylalanine or tryptophan. The order of the fields is clone size, J gene, D gene, V gene, CDR3 DNA, CDR3 protein. The D gene is left open where the match is weak. Rows may omit the clone size; those that give it use once, few, many or a size class.

clone size: many
J gene: TRBJ2-7
D gene: TRBD2
V gene: TRBV6-6
CDR3 DNA: TGTGCCAGCAGTTACGTAGCGGGAGGGCGTGGAGAGCAGTACTTC
CDR3 protein: CASSYVAGGRGEQYF

clone size: few
J gene: TRBJ1-5
D gene: NA
V gene: TRBV6-5
CDR3 DNA: TGTGCCAGCAGCTACTTATTCCAGCCCCAGCATTTT
CDR3 protein: CASSYLFQPQHF

clone size: NA
J gene: TRBJ2-1
D gene: TRBD2
V gene: TRBV20-1
CDR3 DNA: TGCAGTGCGGCCCGGACTAGCGGGAGCTCCTACAATGAGCAGTTCTTC
CDR3 protein: CSAARTSGSSYNEQFF

clone size: many
J gene: TRBJ2-5
D gene: NA
V gene: TRBV28
CDR3 DNA: TGTGCCAGCAGGCCTAGACAAGAGACCCAGTACTTC
CDR3 protein: CASRPRQETQYF

clone size: few
J gene: TRBJ2-5
D gene: NA
V gene: TRBV15
CDR3 DNA: TGTGCCACCAGCCTAGAACGGGACTCGAGATTAAAGACCCAGTACTTC
CDR3 protein: CATSLERDSRLKTQYF

clone size: NA
J gene: TRBJ2-1
D gene: TRBD2
V gene: TRBV20-1
CDR3 DNA: TGCAGTGCTAGTCTGGCGGGAGTGGGCGGGAATTCGGATGAGCAGTTCTTC
CDR3 protein: CSASLAGVGGNSDEQFF

clone size: many
J gene: TRBJ2-5
D gene: NA
V gene: TRBV20-1
CDR3 DNA: TGCAGTGCTAGAGATCCCACCGCCTCGGGGGCCCAGTACTTC
CDR3 protein: CSARDPTASGAQYF

clone size: many
J gene: TRBJ2-2
D gene: TRBD2
V gene: TRBV7-9
CDR3 DNA: TGTGCCAGCAGCTCTAGCGGGAGATCCGGGGAGCTGTTTTTT
CDR3 protein: CASSSSGRSGELFF

clone size: many
J gene: TRBJ2-2
D gene: NA
V gene: TRBV28
CDR3 DNA: TGTGCCAGCAGTTCCCGCACCGGGGAGCTGTTTTTT
CDR3 protein: CASSSRTGELFF

clone size: many
J gene: TRBJ2-1
D gene: NA
V gene: TRBV2
CDR3 DNA: TGTGCCAGCAGTGGGAACTGGAACAATGAGCAGTTCTTC
CDR3 protein: CASSGNWNNEQFF

clone size: NA
J gene: TRBJ2-1
D gene: NA
V gene: TRBV29-1
CDR3 DNA: TGCAGCGTTGAGCGGCATGAGCAGTTCTTC
CDR3 protein: CSVERHEQFF

clone size: NA
J gene: TRBJ1-5
D gene: NA
V gene: TRBV18
CDR3 DNA: TGTGCCAGCTCACCCGGGACACCGCTTAGCAATCAGCCCCAGCATTTT
CDR3 protein: CASSPGTPLSNQPQHF

clone size: few
J gene: TRBJ1-4
D gene: NA
V gene: TRBV6-1
CDR3 DNA: TGTGCCAGCAGTTCCAGGGTTGCTAATGAAAAACTGTTTTTT
CDR3 protein: CASSSRVANEKLFF

clone size: many
J gene: TRBJ1-1
D gene: NA
V gene: TRBV5-5
CDR3 DNA: TGTGCCAGCAGCTGGGGACGGAGTGAAGCTTTCTTT
CDR3 protein: CASSWGRSEAFF

clone size: many
J gene: TRBJ2-1
D gene: TRBD2
V gene: TRBV18
CDR3 DNA: TGTGCCAGCTCCCCGACTAGCGGGAGGTTGAATGAGCAGTTCTTC
CDR3 protein: CASSPTSGRLNEQFF

clone size: many
J gene: TRBJ2-7
D gene: NA
V gene: TRBV20-1
CDR3 DNA: TGCAGTGCTAGAATCGTCGGGGAGAGGCAGTACTTC
CDR3 protein: CSARIVGERQYF

clone size: many
J gene: TRBJ2-1
D gene: NA
V gene: TRBV2
CDR3 DNA: TGTGCCAGCGAACAGGAAAACTCCTACAATGAGCAGTTCTTC
CDR3 protein: CASEQENSYNEQFF

clone size: few
J gene: TRBJ2-1
D gene: NA
V gene: TRBV5-1
CDR3 DNA: TGCGCCAGCAGCTTGGAGGACTCCTACAATGAGCAGTTCTTC
CDR3 protein: CASSLEDSYNEQFF

clone size: once
J gene: TRBJ2-3
D gene: NA
V gene: TRBV6-5
CDR3 DNA: TGTGCCAGCAGTTACTCGACGTCGGAGTTTGACGGACTAACTAGCACAGATACGCAGTATTTT
CDR3 protein: CASSYSTSEFDGLTSTDTQYF

clone size: many
J gene: TRBJ2-7
D gene: NA
V gene: TRBV3-1
CDR3 DNA: TGTGCCAGCAGCCAAGATATAAACCCGTTGAAGCAGTACTTC
CDR3 protein: CASSQDINPLKQYF

clone size: few
J gene: TRBJ2-7
D gene: TRBD1
V gene: TRBV2
CDR3 DNA: TGTGCCAGCAGTGAAGTGGGACAGGGTAGAGGCGAGCAGTACTTC
CDR3 protein: CASSEVGQGRGEQYF

clone size: few
J gene: TRBJ1-4
D gene: NA
V gene: TRBV4-3
CDR3 DNA: TGCGCCAGCAGCCGCGGGGCAGGGGATGAAAAACTGTTTTTT
CDR3 protein: CASSRGAGDEKLFF

clone size: many
J gene: TRBJ1-3
D gene: NA
V gene: TRBV2
CDR3 DNA: TGTGCCAGCAGCGATCCTGGACAGACCTCTGGAAACACCATATATTTT
CDR3 protein: CASSDPGQTSGNTIYF

clone size: many
J gene: TRBJ1-1
D gene: NA
V gene: TRBV2
CDR3 DNA: TGTGCCGAGCGCCGTAACGAGGGGGGGAACACTGAAGCTTTCTTT
CDR3 protein: CAERRNEGGNTEAFF

clone size: many
J gene: TRBJ1-6
D gene: TRBD1
V gene: TRBV6-1
CDR3 DNA: TGTGCCAGCAGTTATACGGGACAGGGGTTTTCACCCCTCCACTTT
CDR3 protein: CASSYTGQGFSPLHF

clone size: NA
J gene: TRBJ2-1
D gene: TRBD2
V gene: TRBV20-1
CDR3 DNA: TGCAGTGCTCCATCGACTAGCGGGAGCGGTGAGCAGTTCTTC
CDR3 protein: CSAPSTSGSGEQFF

clone size: few
J gene: TRBJ2-7
D gene: TRBD1
V gene: TRBV29-1
CDR3 DNA: TGCAGCGTTGTGGGACAGGGGACCTACGAGCAGTACTTC
CDR3 protein: CSVVGQGTYEQYF

clone size: NA
J gene: TRBJ2-7
D gene: TRBD2
V gene: TRBV7-9
CDR3 DNA: TGTGCCAGCAGCAAAGGGAGGACTAGTATCTACGAGCAGTACTTC
CDR3 protein: CASSKGRTSIYEQYF

clone size: many
J gene: TRBJ1-1
D gene: TRBD1
V gene: TRBV29-1
CDR3 DNA: TGCAGCGTTTACGGGACAGGGGGCGATGGCGCTGAAGCTTTCTTT
CDR3 protein: CSVYGTGGDGAEAFF

clone size: many
J gene: TRBJ2-7
D gene: NA
V gene: TRBV30
CDR3 DNA: TGTGCCTGGAGTTGGGGAACCTACGAGCAGTACTTC
CDR3 protein: CAWSWGTYEQYF

clone size: few
J gene: TRBJ2-4
D gene: NA
V gene: TRBV28
CDR3 DNA: TGTGCCAGCAGCTCAAGTCTCGACAGCAAAAACATTCAGTACTTC
CDR3 protein: CASSSSLDSKNIQYF